Presented here are 30 T cell receptor beta chains from one specimen sequenced in a study of technical replicates of blood from four donors. Produced via immunoSEQ multiplex PCR; TCRdb's table is partial and in-frame only. Altogether approximately 76,000 clones are present, around 86% being singletons, with the ten largest covering around 5%. The sequencing sample was made of PBMCs. The receptor set was obtained from a human donor in good health. Some clones in this sample may be carry-over from other donors' samples.

The chain recombines TRBV6-6 with TRBJ1-1; TRBD1 is a possible D gene (6 bases). The CDR3 has 14 amino acids. Germline lookup yields CDR1 MNHNY and CDR2 SVGAGI (reference sequence). Trimming pared 7 bases from V and 2 bases from J, leaving 14 bases between. CDR3 protein: CASTPGTSNTEAFF. CDR3 nucleotides: TGTGCCAGCACCCCCGGGACATCAAACACTGAAGCTTTCTTT.

V usage is TRBV11-3 and J usage is TRBJ2-1; TRBD1 agrees at 7 bases. The germline V gene has CDR1 SGHNT and CDR2 YENEEA. CDR3 length: 17 residues. J lost 0 bases, V lost 3 bases, and 8 bases had no gene match. The CDR3 bases are TGTGCCAGCAGCTTCAGGACAGGCCGAAGCTCCTACAATGAGCAGTTCTTC. It is translated as CASSFRTGRSSYNEQFF.

This sequence joins TRBV2 and TRBJ2-1; 7 nucleotides line up with TRBD2. J was trimmed by 1 base and V by 4 bases; bases with no gene match: 4. Germline V gives CDR1 SNHLY, CDR2 FYNNEI. This CDR3 has 15 amino acids. The CDR3 region has the DNA TGTGCCAGCAGTGCCCTAGCGGCTTCCTACAATGAGCAGTTCTTC. Translation: CASSALAASYNEQFF.

The rearrangement uses TRBV4-1 and TRBJ2-5, with D uncertain. Germline CDR1 and CDR2: MGHRA and YSYEKL. This CDR3 comprises 12 residues. Trimming took off 0 bases at V and 4 bases at J, with 3 bases between the two ends. The CDR3 sequence is CASSQDRETQYF. In DNA form, the CDR3 reads TGCGCCAGCAGCCAAGATCGAGAGACCCAGTACTTC.

This clone came up once. The genes are TRBV27 and TRBJ1-5, with TRBD1 matching over 8 bases. The CDR3 has 13 amino acids. Trimming at V came to 6 bases and at J to 7 bases, leaving 5 bases not matched to a gene. Germline V gene data show CDR1 as MNHEY and CDR2 as SMNVEV (reference sequence). For the CDR3, the DNA is TGTGCCAGCAGCCCGACAGGGGACCAGCCCCAGCATTTT. It codes for CASSPTGDQPQHF.

The chain uses TRBV6-5 and TRBJ2-1, with 7 nucleotides matching TRBD2. The germline V gene encodes CDR1 MNHEY and CDR2 SVGAGI. The CDR3 runs to 15 residues. J gave up 3 bases and V 0 bases, and 2 bases lay outside the gene matches. Here the CDR3 reads CASSYSGTNYNEQFF. The CDR3 DNA reads TGTGCCAGCAGTTACTCGGGGACTAACTACAATGAGCAGTTCTTC.

This clone was counted a single time. The rearrangement joins TRBV5-1 to TRBJ2-7, with 10 bases that match TRBD1. This CDR3 has 16 amino acids. Unmatched junction bases numbered 8, after V lost 0 bases and J lost 5 bases. Germline V gene sequence: CDR1 SGHRS, CDR2 YFSETQ. CDR3 DNA sequence: TGCGCCAGCAGCTTGGACTGGGACAGGGGACCCCACGAGCAGTACTTC. As protein: CASSLDWDRGPHEQYF. Together with reference TRBV5-1 and TRBJ2-7, the CDR3 gives the full variable domain: KAGVTQTPRYLIKTRGQQVTLSCSPISGHRSVSWYQQTPGQGLQFLFEYFSETQRNKGNFPGRFSGRQFSNSRSEMNVSTLELGDSALYLCASSLDWDRGPHEQYFGPGTRLTVT.

The rearrangement uses TRBV4-3 and TRBJ1-5; D is perhaps TRBD1 (5 bases). From germline, CDR1 is LGHNA and CDR2 YSLEER. The ends were cut back, 4 bases at V and 6 bases at J, with 16 bases in the middle. The CDR3 totals 15 residues. The CDR3 nucleotides are TGCGCCAGCAGCCGAGGGTGGGGGGAGCCTCAGCCCCAGCATTTT. Amino acids: CASSRGWGEPQPQHF.

This chain joins TRBV5-1 and TRBJ1-3, with D unresolved. Per the germline V gene, CDR1 is SGHRS and CDR2 is YFSETQ. The V gene lost 4 bases and the J gene lost 4 bases, with 9 bases spanning the gap. This CDR3 is 13 amino acids long. Here the CDR3 DNA reads TGCGCCAGCAGCCCGGCGGGGGGAAACACCATATATTTT. Translated: CASSPAGGNTIYF.

DNA of the CDR3: TGCGCCAGCAGCCAAGATCCGCGTGCTGGGGGGGCCGGGGAGCTGTTTTTT. Its translation is CASSQDPRAGGAGELFF. V is TRBV4-3 and J is TRBJ2-2, with TRBD2 matching 7 bases. Germline assignment: CDR1 LGHNA and CDR2 YSLEER. This CDR3 has 17 amino acids. With 0 bases clipped from V and 6 bases from J, the junction kept 10 bases outside the gene matches.

The chain recombines TRBV6-4 with TRBJ1-1; TRBD1 agrees at 7 bases. Germline assignment: CDR1 MRHNA and CDR2 SNTAGT. CDR3 length: 14 amino acids. V was pared by 8 bases and J by 0 bases, with 6 bases of the junction left unmatched. The CDR3 DNA is TGTGCCAGCCGGCAGGACAGGCTGAACACTGAAGCTTTCTTT. Its translation: CASRQDRLNTEAFF.

The chain is built from TRBV15 and TRBJ2-2; maybe TRBD2 (6 bases). Germline CDR1 and CDR2: LNHNV and YYDKDF (reference sequence). V was clipped by 7 bases and J by 4 bases, with 13 bases between them. This CDR3 contains 14 residues. CDR3 sequence (DNA): TGTGCCACCACGTTAGCGGTGGGCACCGGGGAGCTGTTTTTT. As protein: CATTLAVGTGELFF.

The chain couples TRBV4-2 to TRBJ2-1; 7 bases fit TRBD2. V lost 0 bases, J lost 5 bases, and 7 bases stayed unmatched. The CDR3 runs to 16 residues. The V gene's germline CDR1 is LGHNA and CDR2 YNFKEQ. CDR3 nucleotides: TGTGCCAGCAGCCAAGAAACGGGGAGGGCCGACAATGAGCAGTTCTTC. It yields the protein CASSQETGRADNEQFF.

This clone has a handful of counts. The same CDR3 is also encoded by other DNA sequences in this sample. The J gene is TRBJ2-7, the V gene TRBV7-2, with TRBD1 matching over 11 bases. This CDR3 region has 15 residues. The J segment lost 6 bases and the V segment lost 0 bases, leaving 4 bases of the junction unmatched. Germline-derived CDR1 and CDR2 are SGHTA and FQGNSA. CDR3 region: CASSLAGQGVSEQYF. The CDR3 DNA is TGTGCCAGCAGCTTAGCGGGACAGGGGGTTAGCGAGCAGTACTTC.

This clone was counted a few times. The chain has TRBV7-9 and TRBJ1-1, with unresolved D. Trimming removed 11 bases at V and 1 base at J, with 11 bases between. Germline V gene sequence: CDR1 SEHNR, CDR2 FQNEAQ (reference sequence). CDR3 length: 12 amino acids. CDR3 amino acids: CAPEQTNTEAFF. The DNA for the CDR3 is TGTGCCCCAGAACAGACGAACACTGAAGCTTTCTTT. Filled out from reference TRBV7-9 and TRBJ1-1, the complete variable domain reads DTGVSQNPRHKITKRGQNVTFRCDPISEHNRLYWYRQTLGQGPEFLTYFQNEAQLEKSRLLSDRFSAERPKGSFSTLEIQRTEQGDSAMYLCAPEQTNTEAFFGQGTRLTVV.

This clone was found a few times. V gene TRBV7-8 combines with J gene TRBJ2-7; 7 nucleotides line up with TRBD1. The ends lost 5 bases at V and 3 bases at J; junction bases unmatched: 4. Looked up from germline, CDR1 is SGHVS and CDR2 is FQNEAQ. The CDR3 is 13 residues long. CDR3 loop: CASSEGQLYEQYF. Here the CDR3 DNA reads TGTGCCAGCAGCGAGGGACAGCTCTACGAGCAGTACTTC.

This clone was counted a single time. The chain uses TRBV27 and TRBJ1-5; a possible D gene is TRBD1 (5 bases). Germline loops: CDR1 MNHEY, CDR2 SMNVEV (reference sequence). The CDR3 runs 13 residues. V was pared by 5 bases and J by 6 bases, with 11 bases between. CDR3 coding DNA: TGTGCCAGCAGTATAAGGGGAAGTCAGCCCCAGCATTTT. Protein product: CASSIRGSQPQHF.

The rearrangement links TRBV2 to TRBJ1-2; D uncertain. This CDR3 is 13 amino acids long. Germline-derived CDR1 and CDR2 are SNHLY and FYNNEI. Trimming pared 8 bases from V and 6 bases from J, leaving 16 bases between. CDR3 in DNA: TGTGCCAGCCGGTACAGCCCGTCGGATGGCTACACCTTC. It codes for CASRYSPSDGYTF.

Only a few counts were recorded for this clone. The chain joins TRBV7-6 to TRBJ1-4; TRBD1 matches 9 bases. This CDR3 region has 17 residues. Germline CDR1 SGHVS, CDR2 FNYEAQ. V lost 3 bases, J lost 1 base, and 6 bases stayed unmatched. The CDR3 is CASSFQTGGITNEKLFF. CDR3 bases: TGTGCCAGCAGCTTCCAGACAGGGGGGATAACTAATGAAAAACTGTTTTTT.

The count of this clone is one. The rearrangement joins TRBV19 to TRBJ1-2, with D perhaps matching TRBD1 (5 bases). CDR3 length: 13 residues. Germline CDR1 is LNHDA and CDR2 is SQIVND (reference sequence). Between the trimmed V and J ends, which lost 5 bases and 6 bases, there was a span of 13 bases. CDR3 DNA sequence: TGTGCCAGTAGTTTCATAGACAGCGATGGCTACACCTTC. This encodes CASSFIDSDGYTF. Combining the CDR3 with reference TRBV19 and TRBJ1-2 gives the whole variable domain DGGITQSPKYLFRKEGQNVTLSCEQNLNHDAMYWYRQDPGQGLRLIYYSQIVNDFQKGDIAEGYSVSREKKESFPLTVTSAQKNPTAFYLCASSFIDSDGYTFGSGTRLTVV.

This clone appeared a few times. This sequence joins TRBV6-5 and TRBJ1-1; 8 bases align to TRBD1. The J segment lost 5 bases and the V segment lost 4 bases, leaving 6 bases of the junction unmatched. This CDR3 spans 14 amino acids. Germline lookup yields CDR1 MNHEY and CDR2 SVGAGI. The CDR3 nucleotides read TGTGCCAGCAGTTCCGGCAGGGGGCGGACTGAAGCTTTCTTT. Translation: CASSSGRGRTEAFF.

The chain combines TRBV10-3 with TRBJ2-3, with TRBD2 identical over 13 bases. In germline, CDR1 is ENHRY, CDR2 SYGVKD. Unmatched junction bases numbered 6, after V lost 6 bases and J lost 0 bases. The CDR3 sequence is 17 residues long. CDR3 loop: CAIRLAGGIDSTDTQYF. The CDR3 nucleotides read TGTGCCATCAGACTAGCGGGGGGGATTGATAGCACAGATACGCAGTATTTT.

J is TRBJ1-2 and V is TRBV2, with D possibly being TRBD1 (5 bases). From germline, CDR1 is SNHLY and CDR2 FYNNEI. The V gene lost 3 bases and the J gene lost 9 bases, with 14 bases spanning the gap. The CDR3 covers 13 residues. CDR3 in amino acids: CASSDGRGSRYTF. CDR3 nucleotide sequence: TGTGCCAGCAGTGACGGTCGGGGGAGTCGCTACACCTTC.

This clone has just one count. The genes are TRBV2 and TRBJ1-2; weak D call: TRBD1 (5 bases). V was clipped by 1 base and J by 2 bases, with 11 bases between them. Germline CDR1 is SNHLY and CDR2 is FYNNEI. This CDR3 spans 15 amino acids. CDR3 sequence: CASSEVQGRNYGYTF. CDR3 DNA sequence: TGTGCCAGCAGTGAAGTTCAGGGCCGAAACTATGGCTACACCTTC.

The J gene is TRBJ1-2, the V gene TRBV29-1; D gene uncertain. Germline values: CDR1 SQVTM, CDR2 ANQGSEA. The V end was cut by 2 bases, the J end by 5 bases, with 6 bases between. The CDR3 sequence is 11 residues long. The CDR3 DNA reads as TGCAGCGTTGAAAAACAATATGGCTACACCTTC. Translated: CSVEKQYGYTF.

This chain connects TRBV4-3 to TRBJ2-7, with 8 bases identical to TRBD2. Looked up from germline, CDR1 is LGHNA and CDR2 is YSLEER. Trimming at V came to 1 base and at J to 4 bases, leaving 9 bases not matched to a gene. The CDR3 contains 16 residues. The CDR3 loop reads CASSQGVLAGPYEQYF. The CDR3 DNA reads as TGCGCCAGCAGCCAAGGCGTCTTAGCGGGGCCGTACGAGCAGTACTTC.

The chain is built from TRBV20-1 and TRBJ2-1; D unresolved. V was cut by 1 base and J by 8 bases, with 6 bases left in between. Germline V CDR1 and CDR2: DFQATT, SNEGSKA (reference sequence). The CDR3 has 11 residues. DNA of the CDR3: TGCAGTGCTAGAGTGAACTATGAGCAGTTCTTC. Its translation: CSARVNYEQFF.

This chain connects TRBV29-1 to TRBJ2-1; 7 positions match TRBD2. Per the germline V gene, CDR1 is SQVTM and CDR2 is ANQGSEA. V lost 1 base, J lost 4 bases, and 19 bases stayed unmatched. The length of the CDR3 is 19 residues. CDR3 sequence: CSVEVYPKSGRMSYNEQFF. In DNA, the CDR3 is TGCAGCGTTGAAGTATACCCCAAGTCCGGGAGGATGTCTTACAATGAGCAGTTCTTC.

The V call is TRBV11-2, the J call TRBJ2-7; 8 bases match TRBD1. In germline, CDR1 is SGHAT, CDR2 FQNNGV. The length of the CDR3 is 15 residues. After removal of 3 bases from V and 3 bases from J, the junction contained 7 bases not matched to a gene. CDR3 coding DNA: TGTGCCAGCAGCTTTTTCTCAGGGGGCGACTACGAGCAGTACTTC. Protein sequence: CASSFFSGGDYEQYF.

The V and J genes are TRBV2 and TRBJ2-6; D is ambiguous. Germline V gives CDR1 SNHLY, CDR2 FYNNEI. The CDR3 extends over 15 amino acids. Trimming took 2 bases from V and 1 from J, leaving 6 bases between them. The CDR3 bases are TGTGCCAGCAGTGAAATGTATTCTGGGGCCAACGTCCTGACTTTC. Translated: CASSEMYSGANVLTF.